In its sample, the clone carrying this T cell receptor beta chain ranks as medium-sized. The data stem from a study of lung T cells in sarcoidosis with Löfgren's syndrome. Via MiXCR, TCRdb re-called the reads, giving one row per CDR3 protein. Of 50,000 to 65,000 distinct CDR3 sequences listed, about 20% were seen once; the top ten hold under 3%. Source material: CD4+ T cells from PBMCs. The TCR comes from a human donor with sarcoidosis (Löfgren's syndrome or another form), or a control subject (not recorded which).

In nucleotides, the CDR3 is TGTGCCAGCAGTAGGATGGCGGGCTACGAGCAGTACGTC. Amino acid sequence: CASSRMAGYEQYV. The genes are TRBV6-1 and TRBJ2-7; D perhaps matches TRBD2 (5 bases). Trimming took 5 bases from V and 3 from J, leaving 11 bases between them. The length of the CDR3 is 13 residues. Germline values: CDR1 MNHNS, CDR2 SASEGT.